The 29 T cell receptor beta chains in this list originate from one sample, sequenced in a study of CD8 T cells in ankylosing spondylitis. From the 5' RACE reads, TCRdb called clonotypes with MiXCR, one entry per CDR3 protein. The sample has fewer than 550,000 distinct CDR3 sequences, about 5% seen once. Broader study findings: Roughly eight highly homologous variants made up a TCR beta motif that seemed to typify ankylosing spondylitis blood.

Their recognized antigens are unknown. The sequencing sample was made of blood, either unsorted or a sorted T cell fraction (not recorded which). These receptors were collected from a male donor with ankylosing spondylitis.

This clonotype was recorded many times. This sequence joins TRBV20-1 and TRBJ2-5; D not certain. From germline, CDR1 is DFQATT and CDR2 SNEGSKA (reference sequence). The CDR3 consists of 12 residues. The V and J ends lost 3 bases and 5 bases respectively, with 10 bases between them. The CDR3 loop is CSASGPWETQYF. The CDR3 coding sequence is TGCAGTGCTAGCGGACCGTGGGAGACCCAGTACTTC.

This clonotype came up many times. This chain uses TRBV20-1 with TRBJ2-1; a possible D gene is TRBD2 (6 bases). Germline V lookup: CDR1 DFQATT, CDR2 SNEGSKA (reference sequence). This CDR3 comprises 15 residues. Trimming removed 6 bases from V and 0 bases from J, with 15 bases in between. The CDR3 bases are TGCAGTGCCCATCCGGGGGATTTCTCCTACAATGAGCAGTTCTTC. Amino acid sequence: CSAHPGDFSYNEQFF.

This clonotype was picked up a small number of times. The rearrangement links TRBV6-2 or TRBV6-3 to TRBJ2-1, with 9 bases lining up with TRBD1. There are 14 residues in the CDR3. Germline V CDR1 and CDR2: MNHEY, SVGEGT. The V gene end was trimmed by 5 bases and the J gene end by 2 bases; junction bases not matched to a gene: 1. The CDR3, as DNA: TGTGCCAGCAGTACAGGGGGCACCTACAATGAGCAGTTCTTC. Translated, it gives CASSTGGTYNEQFF.

This clonotype was picked up many times. The V call is TRBV7-9, the J call TRBJ2-3, with D unclear. The germline V gene encodes CDR1 SEHNR and CDR2 FQNEAQ (reference sequence). V was trimmed by 3 bases and J by 0 bases, leaving 10 bases between them. CDR3 length: 15 amino acids. The CDR3 reads CASSLSGPSTDTQYF. The CDR3 nucleotides are TGTGCCAGCAGCTTGTCCGGGCCTAGCACAGATACGCAGTATTTT.

This clonotype has a count of ten or more. The chain employs TRBV5-1 and TRBJ2-2, with 10 bases aligning to TRBD1. Germline V lookup: CDR1 SGHRS, CDR2 YFSETQ. This CDR3 is 16 amino acids long. The J segment lost 0 bases and the V segment lost 2 bases, leaving 1 base of the junction unmatched. Here the CDR3 DNA reads TGCGCCAGCAGCTTAGACAGGGGGCCGAACACCGGGGAGCTGTTTTTT. Translated, it gives CASSLDRGPNTGELFF.

This clonotype appeared many times. The chain uses TRBV7-2 and TRBJ2-1; 10 bases match TRBD1. The CDR3 sequence is 16 residues long. Germline loops: CDR1 SGHTA, CDR2 FQGNSA. V gave up 1 base and J gave up 4 bases; unmatched junction bases: 4. The CDR3 sequence is CASSLGGTGVYNEQFF. DNA for the CDR3: TGTGCCAGCAGCTTAGGAGGGACAGGGGTTTACAATGAGCAGTTCTTC.

This clonotype has ten or more counts. The chain recombines TRBV5-1 with TRBJ2-7, with D uncertain. Trimming shortened V by 0 bases and J by 0 bases, and 7 bases separated the two germline ends. Germline V gene sequence: CDR1 SGHRS, CDR2 YFSETQ. This CDR3 is built from 14 residues. CDR3 protein: CASSLAAYSYEQYF. In DNA, the CDR3 is TGCGCCAGCAGCTTGGCAGCCTACTCCTACGAGCAGTACTTC.

This clonotype was picked up many times. This chain joins TRBV28 and TRBJ1-2; D uncertain. The CDR3 runs to 12 residues. Germline CDR1 MDHEN, CDR2 SYDVKM. Trimming took off 5 bases at V and 5 bases at J, with 9 bases between the two ends. The CDR3 DNA is TGTGCCAGCAGTCTCAAGAGGTATGGCTACACCTTC. It codes for CASSLKRYGYTF.

The table lists this clonotype with many counts. The chain is built from TRBV10-3 and TRBJ1-2; 8 positions match TRBD1. The CDR3 has 13 residues. Germline CDR1 and CDR2: ENHRY and SYGVKD. With V trimmed by 6 bases and J by 9 bases, 9 bases remained unmatched. CDR3 in DNA: TGTGCCATCAGCCCCGGACAGGGACCGAGCTACACCTTC. Translation gives CAISPGQGPSYTF.

This clonotype was seen repeatedly, ten times or more. The CDR3, as DNA: TGTGCCAGCAGCTTAGTTTTAGACTATGGCTACACCTTC. Translating it yields CASSLVLDYGYTF. The V call is TRBV7-2, the J call TRBJ1-2, with D unresolved. V lost 1 base and J lost 3, with 6 bases in between. The CDR3 is 13 residues long. Per the germline V gene, CDR1 is SGHTA and CDR2 is FQGNSA.

This clonotype has a count of ten or more. The rearrangement links TRBV20-1 to TRBJ1-5, with 7 bases matching TRBD1. There are 14 residues in the CDR3. Losses at the gene ends were 5 bases for V and 2 bases for J; bases not matched to a gene: 6. Germline CDR1 DFQATT, CDR2 SNEGSKA (reference sequence). CDR3 residues: CSAQGDSRNQPQHF. The CDR3 DNA is TGCAGTGCTCAGGGGGACAGTCGCAATCAGCCCCAGCATTTT.

The rearrangement uses TRBV4-2 and TRBJ2-7; TRBD2 might be the D (6 bases). Germline V gene sequence: CDR1 LGHNA, CDR2 YNFKEQ. V was trimmed by 0 bases and J by 2 bases, leaving 11 bases between them. The CDR3 has 15 amino acids. For the CDR3, the DNA is TGTGCCAGCAGCCAAGATGGGGGGTCTACCTACGAGCAGTACTTC. This translates into CASSQDGGSTYEQYF.

This clonotype was picked up many times. The V call is TRBV5-5, the J call TRBJ2-1; 14 positions match TRBD2. V was clipped by 4 bases and J by 0 bases; unmatched bases: 6. The CDR3 is 18 residues long. Per the germline V gene, CDR1 is SGHKS and CDR2 is YYEKEE (reference sequence). Here the CDR3 reads CASSARLAGGFSYNEQFF. In DNA, the CDR3 is TGTGCCAGCAGCGCCCGACTAGCGGGGGGGTTCTCCTACAATGAGCAGTTCTTC.

This clonotype was detected ten times or more. The chain couples TRBV20-1 to TRBJ1-5; no clear D. Looked up from germline, CDR1 is DFQATT and CDR2 is SNEGSKA (reference sequence). The CDR3 covers 14 residues. V shed 5 bases and J shed 0 bases, with 11 bases lying between them. CDR3 DNA: TGCAGTGCTCGAAGGGCAAATAGCAATCAGCCCCAGCATTTT. Amino acids: CSARRANSNQPQHF.

The sample holds many counts of this clonotype. The chain recombines TRBV20-1 with TRBJ2-7, with a possible D match to TRBD1 (6 bases). This CDR3 is 13 amino acids long. V gave up 3 bases and J gave up 2 bases, with 11 bases separating them. Germline loops: CDR1 DFQATT, CDR2 SNEGSKA (reference sequence). DNA for the CDR3: TGCAGTGCTAGGAACAGGGTAACCTACGAGCAGTACTTC. Its protein product is CSARNRVTYEQYF.

The genes are TRBV9 and TRBJ2-5; 8 bases line up with TRBD2. CDR1 is SGDLS and CDR2 is YYNGEE in the germline V gene. V gave up 3 bases and J gave up 5 bases; unmatched junction bases: 9. CDR3 length: 15 residues. DNA for the CDR3: TGTGCCAGCAGCGCCCGGGAGGGTGCAATCGAGACCCAGTACTTC. Translating it yields CASSAREGAIETQYF.

This sequence joins TRBV20-1 and TRBJ2-1, with TRBD2 matching over 12 bases. The CDR3 runs to 17 residues. In germline, CDR1 is DFQATT, CDR2 SNEGSKA (reference sequence). V shed 5 bases, J shed 0 bases, and the junction held 8 bases outside the gene matches. The CDR3 DNA reads TGCAGTGCTCCCGGGACTAGCGGGCCCAACTCCTACAATGAGCAGTTCTTC. It yields the protein CSAPGTSGPNSYNEQFF.

Of note for this clonotype: Since a much larger clone is just one base distant, this may be a read error. V is TRBV12-3 or TRBV12-4 and J is TRBJ2-7; 8 bases align to TRBD2. The V segment lost 2 bases and the J segment 6 bases; nucleotides outside the gene matches: 12. CDR3 length: 16 amino acids. The CDR3: CASSLSAGVPVGEQYF. The DNA for the CDR3 is TGTGCCAGCAGTTTATCAGCGGGGGTGCCAGTTGGCGAGCAGTACTTC.

This clonotype appeared many times. This rearrangement joins TRBV27 to TRBJ1-6; unclear D gene. With 0 bases removed from V and 0 bases from J, the gap between germline ends came to 6 bases. The CDR3 runs 16 residues. CDR1 is MNHEY, CDR2 SMNVEV, per germline (reference sequence). In nucleotides, the CDR3 is TGTGCCAGCAGTTTATCGGGTTCCTCCTATAATTCACCCCTCCACTTT. Encoded protein: CASSLSGSSYNSPLHF.

The J gene is TRBJ1-1, the V gene TRBV19; D perhaps matches TRBD1 (5 bases). The CDR3 consists of 15 residues. Germline lookup yields CDR1 LNHDA and CDR2 SQIVND (reference sequence). Trimming removed 2 bases from V and 4 bases from J, with 14 bases in between. The CDR3 here is CASSILAGYGTEAFF. CDR3 DNA: TGTGCCAGTAGTATACTGGCAGGGTACGGCACTGAAGCTTTCTTT.

This clonotype was recorded at least ten times. The J gene is TRBJ2-1, the V gene TRBV4-3; D perhaps matches TRBD1 (7 bases). Germline CDR1 is LGHNA and CDR2 is YSLEER. The CDR3 has 17 residues. Trimming left V 0 bases short and J 3 bases short, with 15 bases between. The CDR3 spells CASSQETRQGGYNEQFF. The CDR3 DNA reads as TGCGCCAGCAGCCAAGAAACGAGGCAGGGGGGCTACAATGAGCAGTTCTTC.

The chain employs TRBV7-9 and TRBJ1-2; no firm D call. The CDR3 runs to 15 residues. Germline V gene data show CDR1 as SEHNR and CDR2 as FQNEAQ (reference sequence). Trimming left V 5 bases short and J 3 bases short, with 16 bases between. The CDR3 nucleotides read TGTGCCAGCAGCCCTTACGGGCGATTCGACTATGGCTACACCTTC. This encodes CASSPYGRFDYGYTF.

The sample holds many counts of this clonotype. The V gene is TRBV20-1, the J gene TRBJ1-2; possibly TRBD1 for D (6 bases). The CDR3 extends over 12 amino acids. Trimming pared 3 bases from V and 6 bases from J, leaving 11 bases between. Germline lookup yields CDR1 DFQATT and CDR2 SNEGSKA (reference sequence). CDR3 DNA: TGCAGTGCTAGTAACAGGGCCCATGGCTACACCTTC. Translation: CSASNRAHGYTF.

This clonotype was seen many times. The V and J genes are TRBV29-1 and TRBJ2-7, with D perhaps being TRBD1 or TRBD2 (5 bases each). The CDR3 runs to 15 residues. The ends were cut back, 2 bases at V and 0 bases at J, with 14 bases in the middle. Germline CDR1 reads SQVTM; CDR2 reads ANQGSEA. CDR3 nucleotides: TGCAGCGTTGAATGGGGGAGCGACAACTCCTACGAGCAGTACTTC. Its protein is CSVEWGSDNSYEQYF.

This clonotype occurred many times. The J gene is TRBJ1-5, the V gene TRBV27; possible D gene TRBD1, 6 bases. Germline V gene lookup returns CDR1 MNHEY and CDR2 SMNVEV (reference sequence). CDR3 length: 16 residues. Trimming pared 6 bases from V and 4 bases from J, leaving 19 bases between. DNA for the CDR3: TGTGCCAGCAGACAATGGGGCAGGGGATTTAATCAGCCCCAGCATTTT. It codes for CASRQWGRGFNQPQHF.

This clonotype was picked up many times. The chain employs TRBV29-1 and TRBJ2-7; TRBD2 is a possible D gene (6 bases). The CDR3 is 13 residues long. Germline V gene sequence: CDR1 SQVTM, CDR2 ANQGSEA. The germline V and J ends were trimmed by 4 bases and 2 bases, with 12 bases remaining between them. The CDR3 here is CSVVAAGPYEQYF. The CDR3 nucleotides read TGCAGCGTTGTAGCAGCGGGCCCCTACGAGCAGTACTTC.

This clonotype was detected many times. The V call is TRBV6-1, the J call TRBJ1-1; TRBD1 agrees at 9 bases. V dropped 7 bases and J dropped 5; count of bases not matched to a gene: 11. Germline lookup yields CDR1 MNHNS and CDR2 SASEGT. This CDR3 is built from 15 residues. CDR3 protein: CASTPREGQGTEAFF. The CDR3 DNA sequence: TGTGCCAGCACCCCCCGGGAAGGACAGGGGACTGAAGCTTTCTTT.

In its sample, this clonotype was seen a few times. The chain combines TRBV11-2 with TRBJ2-6; 9 bases match TRBD2. Unmatched junction bases numbered 7, after V lost 1 base and J lost 0 bases. In germline, CDR1 is SGHAT, CDR2 FQNNGV. The CDR3 length is 19 residues. This chain's CDR3 is CASSLVASGIPSGANVLTF. In nucleotides, the CDR3 is TGTGCCAGCAGCTTAGTGGCTAGCGGGATCCCCTCTGGGGCCAACGTCCTGACTTTC.

This clonotype appeared many times. The chain couples TRBV5-1 to TRBJ2-5; D is unresolved. The germline V gene has CDR1 SGHRS and CDR2 YFSETQ. The CDR3 has 14 amino acids. Trimming took 7 bases from V and 1 from J, leaving 14 bases between them. CDR3 sequence (DNA): TGCGCCAGCGGACGCATGGGTACCCAAGAGACCCAGTACTTC. Translating it yields CASGRMGTQETQYF. Full variable domain (rest looked up from reference TRBV5-1 and TRBJ2-5): KAGVTQTPRYLIKTRGQQVTLSCSPISGHRSVSWYQQTPGQGLQFLFEYFSETQRNKGNFPGRFSGRQFSNSRSEMNVSTLELGDSALYLCASGRMGTQETQYFGPGTRLLVL.